The entry that follows covers one TCR beta chain sequence. PCR was performed using 60 Vbeta and 13 Jbeta primers. Assay used: immunoSEQ multiplex PCR; TCRdb lists only in-frame clones, some missing. The data show some 75,000 clones, and the top ten clones hold 7.5%. The data were taken from a study of cytomegalovirus exposure and HLA in healthy donors. Germline values: CDR1 SQVTM, CDR2 ANQGSEA. Between the trimmed V and J ends, which lost 7 bases and 8 bases, there was a span of 17 bases. This CDR3 region has 13 residues. This receptor was taken from a female donor in good health and CMV-seropositive. The sample was PBMCs. The V gene is TRBV29-1, the J gene TRBJ1-4; D ambiguous. CDR3: CSARDPAREKLFF. The CDR3 coding sequence is TGCAGCGCCCGAGACCCGGCGCGGGAAAAACTGTTTTTT.